The rows below give T cell receptor beta chains drawn from one sample of a study of CD8+CD57+ T cells in acquired aplastic anemia. TCRdb analysed the reads with MiXCR anew, one entry per CDR3 protein. Altogether about 270,000 distinct CDR3 sequences are present, approximately 79% being singletons, with the ten largest covering 35% to 50%. Sequenced material: sorted CD4+, CD8+, or CD8+CD57+ T cells (not recorded which) from PBMCs. Receptors were obtained from a human donor with aplastic anemia. Both conserved end residues are part of each CDR3. Each record gives: V gene, clone size, J gene, D gene, CDR3 DNA, CDR3 protein. The D gene is left open where the match is weak. Size tells how often a clone was seen (once, few, many) or the class of an expanded clone, and some rows leave it out.

TRBV5-1,NA,TRBJ2-1,NA,TGTGCCAGCAGCATACATAGAGATGATGAGAATGAGCAGTTCTTC,CASSIHRDDENEQFF
TRBV19,NA,TRBJ2-1,NA,TGTGCCAGTAGTCTAGCTAGTAGAGCCTACAATGAGCAGTTCTTC,CASSLASRAYNEQFF
TRBV2,NA,TRBJ2-5,TRBD1,TGTGCCAGCAGTGATCAGGGACAGGGTGCGGAGACCCAGTACTTC,CASSDQGQGAETQYF
TRBV7-9,NA,TRBJ2-3,NA,TGTGCCAGCAGCTTTCAAGGAGGTCGGGGGAGCGATGATTTT,CASSFQGGRGSDDF
TRBV10-1,NA,TRBJ2-2,NA,TGTGCCAGCTGGGGAGGGGAGGGGGGTGAGCTGTTTTTC,CASWGGEGGELFF
TRBV7-6,NA,TRBJ2-7,NA,TGTGCCAGCAGTCCCACGACAGGGACTTCCTACGAGCAGTACTTC,CASSPTTGTSYEQYF
TRBV7-3,NA,TRBJ2-2,TRBD1,TGTGCCAGCTGTGGGGGTCCAGGGGGGCTGTTTTTT,CASCGGPGGLFF
TRBV7-8,NA,TRBJ2-1,NA,TGTGCCAGCAGCTTTCATCCAGGCGGGGCAGGCCTTTCCCAGTTCTTC,CASSFHPGGAGLSQFF
TRBV12-3/TRBV12-4,NA,TRBJ2-3,TRBD2,TGTGCCAGCAGTTTCGGGACTAGCGGAATAGATACGCAGTATTTT,CASSFGTSGIDTQYF
TRBV7-8,NA,TRBJ2-7,TRBD2,TGTGCCAGCAGCTTTGCGGGGGAGTTCTACGCGCAGTACTTC,CASSFAGEFYAQYF
TRBV11-3,few,TRBJ1-6,NA,TGTGCCAGCAGCTTAGATCTGAGGGATTCACCCCTCCACTTT,CASSLDLRDSPLHF
TRBV7-2,NA,TRBJ2-7,TRBD2,TGTGCCAGCAGCCCCCGTGGGGGACTAGCTCTGATAATGTACTTC,CASSPRGGLALIMYF
TRBV14,NA,TRBJ2-7,NA,TGTGCCAGCAGGGACGACGGACCGTACTACGAGCAGTACTTC,CASRDDGPYYEQYF
TRBV7-9,NA,TRBJ2-5,NA,TGTGCCAGCAGCATAGCTAGCGAGCAAGACACCCATTACTTC,CASSIASEQDTHYF
TRBV2,NA,TRBJ2-6,NA,TGTGCCAGCGGGGACGGGGGCAGAGATACGCAGTACTTTCTGACTTTC,CASGDGGRDTQYFLTF
TRBV7-9,NA,TRBJ2-1,NA,TGTGCCAGCAGTGATGGGGGGACCTATGGGCAGTTCTTC,CASSDGGTYGQFF
TRBV12-3/TRBV12-4,many,TRBJ1-2,NA,TGTGCCAGCAGTCTAGGGCGGTATGGCTACACCTTC,CASSLGRYGYTF
TRBV9,NA,TRBJ1-6,NA,TGTGCCAGCAGCGTGGTGGACGGACTGAAAGATACCCCCCTCCACTTT,CASSVVDGLKDTPLHF
TRBV5-1,NA,TRBJ2-5,NA,TGCGCCAGAAACGGGGGTAGGGAGAGCCAGTACTTC,CARNGGRESQYF
TRBV7-6,NA,TRBJ1-1,NA,TGTGCCAGCAGCTTAGCCCACGGGACAAAAGAGACAGAGTTCTTT,CASSLAHGTKETEFF
TRBV7-2,NA,TRBJ2-6,NA,NA,CASSFTSTMSSSSLTF
TRBV5-4,NA,TRBJ1-2,NA,TGCGCCAGCAGCCTTACTAGCGCAATTGGCTACACCTTC,CASSLTSAIGYTF
TRBV5-1,NA,TRBJ2-1,TRBD2,TGCGCCAGCAGCGCAAGTACTAGCGGGGGGGCGCTGTTCTTC,CASSASTSGGALFF
TRBV27,few,TRBJ2-1,NA,TGTGCCAGCAGACAGGGACAAACCTACAATGAGCAGTTCTTC,CASRQGQTYNEQFF
TRBV7-6,NA,TRBJ2-5,NA,NA,CASSFATGTRTTSF
TRBV7-6,NA,TRBJ1-4,NA,TGTGCCAGCACCCTAGGGAGGGTAAGGGGTGAAAAACTGTTTTTT,CASTLGRVRGEKLFF
TRBV20-1,NA,TRBJ2-1,NA,TGCAGTGCTAGATCCCTAGGGAGGAATGAGCAGTTCTTC,CSARSLGRNEQFF
TRBV20-1,few,TRBJ2-7,NA,TGCAGTGCTAGGATACACAGGGCCCCCTCCTACGAGCAGTACTTC,CSARIHRAPSYEQYF
TRBV2,NA,TRBJ2-1,NA,TGTGCCAGCAGCCCTTACGTGGGGGAAAACGCCTACAATGAGCAGTTCTTC,CASSPYVGENAYNEQFF
TRBV11-3,NA,TRBJ1-4,NA,TGTGCCAGTGGAAGACAGGCCGACGATGAAAAACTGTTTTTT,CASGRQADDEKLFF
TRBV24-1,NA,TRBJ2-7,NA,TGTGCCACCAGTGATTTTGGGCGGAACGGCCACTACGAGCAGTACTTC,CATSDFGRNGHYEQYF
TRBV9,once,TRBJ2-1,NA,TGCGCCAGCAGCGTAGAAACAAGCGCGGGGAGCGATGAGCAGTTCTTC,CASSVETSAGSDEQFF
TRBV7-9,NA,TRBJ2-6,TRBD2,TGTGCCAGCACCTTAGAAAGAAGCGGGGGGGGGGCCAACGTCCTGACTTTC,CASTLERSGGGANVLTF
TRBV7-3,NA,TRBJ2-3,TRBD2,TGTGCCAGCGGGGCTAGCGGGGCAGATACGCAGTATTTT,CASGASGADTQYF
TRBV4-1,many,TRBJ1-6,NA,TGCGCCAGCAGCCAAGAGCCAGACGTGGCACCCCTCCACTTT,CASSQEPDVAPLHF
TRBV5-6,few,TRBJ2-1,NA,TGTGCCAGCAGCATGGGGAGCGGAGCCTACAATGAGCAGTTCTTC,CASSMGSGAYNEQFF
TRBV5-5,NA,TRBJ2-5,NA,TGTGCCAGCAGCTTGGGAAAGGGGTCTCAAGAGACCCAGTACTTC,CASSLGKGSQETQYF
TRBV7-3,NA,TRBJ2-3,NA,TGTGCCAGCAGCTTTGAAAGAAGTCGGGGGACGGATGAGTTT,CASSFERSRGTDEF
TRBV5-5,NA,TRBJ2-3,NA,TGTGCCAGCAGCTTGGTGCCGGGCCACAATACGCAGTATTTT,CASSLVPGHNTQYF
TRBV2,NA,TRBJ1-2,TRBD1,TGTGCCAGCAGCGTTGGGACAGGGCATGGCTACACCTTC,CASSVGTGHGYTF
TRBV5-4,NA,TRBJ2-3,NA,TGTGCCAGCAGCTTTACGGGCGCGCCCCGCACAGATACGCAGTATTTT,CASSFTGAPRTDTQYF
TRBV5-1,NA,TRBJ2-7,NA,TGCGCCAGCAGCCCGGACTTCCGCGCCTACGAGCAGTACTTC,CASSPDFRAYEQYF
TRBV7-9,once,TRBJ2-3,NA,TGTGCCAGCAGCTTAGCTACGGGTCCCTATACCCAGTACTTT,CASSLATGPYTQYF
TRBV9,NA,TRBJ2-1,NA,TGTGCCAGCAGCGTAGCGAGCGGAAGCACAGATGAGCAGTTCTTC,CASSVASGSTDEQFF
TRBV9,NA,TRBJ2-1,NA,TGTGCCAGCAGCATCACGAACCGTTGGTACAACAATGAGCAGTTCTTC,CASSITNRWYNNEQFF
TRBV7-2,NA,TRBJ2-3,TRBD2,TGTGCCAGCAGCTTAACGGGGGGACCCGATCCGTATTTT,CASSLTGGPDPYF
TRBV7-9,NA,TRBJ1-1,NA,TGTGCCAGCAGCTTAGATCGAAGAGGGAACAGCGATGATTTCTTT,CASSLDRRGNSDDFF
TRBV9,many,TRBJ1-2,NA,TGTGCCAGCAGCGTAGCCGGGGGCGAGAACTATGGCTACACCTTC,CASSVAGGENYGYTF
TRBV6-2/TRBV6-3,NA,TRBJ1-1,NA,TGTGCCAGCAGTGCCACCGGGACCGGCACTGAAGCTTTCTTT,CASSATGTGTEAFF